Listed below are T cell receptor beta chains from one sample, sequenced in a study of cytomegalovirus exposure and HLA in healthy donors. Produced via immunoSEQ multiplex PCR; TCRdb's table is partial and in-frame only. Counted here are some 130,000 clones, around 83% occurring once; the ten biggest clones make up around 7.8%. Sequencing was carried out using PBMCs. All receptors come from a woman between 50 and 59 years old in good health and CMV-seropositive. Each CDR3 is given with its conserved first and last residue. A D gene is named only where the DNA matches it firmly. Clone size is shown for a subset of rows, as once, few, many or a class of expanded clone.

>NA|TRBJ2-5|NA|TRBV2
TGTGCCAGCAGTGAAGGTTCGGCAGGCCAGGGGACCCAGTACTTC
CASSEGSAGQGTQYF
>once|TRBJ1-2|NA|TRBV5-6
TGTGCCAGCAGTCTCAGACTCTATGGCTACACCTTC
CASSLRLYGYTF
>NA|TRBJ2-5|TRBD2|TRBV7-3
TGTGCCAGCAGCGCCGGGGGGGGTACGGAGACCCAGTACTTC
CASSAGGGTETQYF
>NA|TRBJ1-5|NA|TRBV7-9
TGTGCCAGCAGTTACCGCGGGGATCAGCCCCAGCATTTT
CASSYRGDQPQHF
>once|TRBJ2-5|TRBD2|TRBV6-1
TGTGCCAGCAGTGAATTCAAAAGAGCGGGAGAAGAGACCCAGTACTTC
CASSEFKRAGEETQYF
>few|TRBJ1-6|NA|TRBV9
TGTGCCAGCAGCGTAGTTGAGGATTCACCCCTCCACTTT
CASSVVEDSPLHF
>NA|TRBJ1-2|NA|TRBV5-4
TGTGCCAGCAGTCAACGAAGGGGCTATGGCTACACCTTC
CASSQRRGYGYTF
>NA|TRBJ1-4|TRBD1|TRBV18
TGTGCCAGCTCACGGGACAGTAATGAAAAACTGTTTTTT
CASSRDSNEKLFF
>NA|TRBJ2-7|NA|TRBV19
TGTGCCAGTAGACCCAGTGTAGGGAGAAACTACGAGCAGTACTTC
CASRPSVGRNYEQYF
>NA|TRBJ2-1|NA|TRBV5-4
TGTGCCAGCAGCCGAATGGGGGCTACCTCCTACAATGAGCAGTTCTTC
CASSRMGATSYNEQFF
>NA|TRBJ2-5|TRBD2|TRBV7-6
TGTGCCAGCAGCTTTAGCGGGAGGGCCCTAATACAAGAGACCCAGTACTTC
CASSFSGRALIQETQYF
>NA|TRBJ2-1|NA|TRBV12-5
TGTGCTAGTGGTTTGGCCCTCGGGGGATCGGACAATGAGCAGTTCTTC
CASGLALGGSDNEQFF
>NA|TRBJ2-7|NA|TRBV5-5
TGTGCCAGCAGCCCGGACAGCTACGAGCAGTACTTC
CASSPDSYEQYF
>NA|TRBJ2-1|TRBD2|TRBV7-3
TGTGCCAGCAGCTCATTAGCGGGAGAGCAGTTCTTC
CASSSLAGEQFF
>NA|TRBJ1-1|NA|TRBV5-1
TGCGCCAGCAGCTTCCGGGGATGGAACACTGAAGCTTTCTTT
CASSFRGWNTEAFF
>NA|TRBJ2-3|TRBD2|TRBV7-8
TGTGCCAGCAGCTTAGCGGGTAGCGGGAGAACAGATACGCAGTATTTT
CASSLAGSGRTDTQYF
>NA|TRBJ1-1|NA|TRBV29-1
TGCAGCGTTGATGGGGGGGAGGGCGGCACTGAAGCTTTCTTT
CSVDGGEGGTEAFF